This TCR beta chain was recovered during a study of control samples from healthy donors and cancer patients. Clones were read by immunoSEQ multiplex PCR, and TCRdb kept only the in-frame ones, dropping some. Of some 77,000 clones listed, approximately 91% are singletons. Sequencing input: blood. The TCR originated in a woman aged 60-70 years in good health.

CDR3 in amino acids: CASRPGTWYSGYTF. Written as DNA, the CDR3 is TGTGCCAGCAGACCCGGGACATGGTATTCTGGCTACACCTTC. The rearrangement uses TRBV28 and TRBJ1-2, with D possibly matching TRBD1 (6 bases). Germline V CDR1 and CDR2: MDHEN, SYDVKM. This CDR3 spans 14 amino acids. Between the trimmed V and J ends, which lost 6 bases and 7 bases, there was a span of 18 bases.